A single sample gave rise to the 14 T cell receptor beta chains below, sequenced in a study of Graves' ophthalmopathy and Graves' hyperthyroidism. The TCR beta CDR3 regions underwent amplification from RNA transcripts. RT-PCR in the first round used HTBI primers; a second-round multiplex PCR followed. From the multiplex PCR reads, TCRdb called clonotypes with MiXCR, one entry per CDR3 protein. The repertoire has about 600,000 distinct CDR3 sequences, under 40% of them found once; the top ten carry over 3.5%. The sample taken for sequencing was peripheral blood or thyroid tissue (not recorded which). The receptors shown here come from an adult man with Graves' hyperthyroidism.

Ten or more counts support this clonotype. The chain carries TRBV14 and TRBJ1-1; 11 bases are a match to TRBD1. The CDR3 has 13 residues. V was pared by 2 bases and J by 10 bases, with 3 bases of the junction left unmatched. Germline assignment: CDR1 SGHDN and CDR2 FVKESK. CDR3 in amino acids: CASSQTGTGGAFF. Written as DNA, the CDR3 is TGTGCCAGCAGCCAAACCGGGACAGGGGGAGCTTTCTTT.

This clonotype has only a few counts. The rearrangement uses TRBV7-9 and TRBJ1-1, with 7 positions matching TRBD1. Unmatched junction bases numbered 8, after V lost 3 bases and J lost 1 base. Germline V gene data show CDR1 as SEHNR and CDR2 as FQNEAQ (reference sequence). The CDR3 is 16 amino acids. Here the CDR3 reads CASSFEGAGKNTEAFF. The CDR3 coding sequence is TGTGCCAGCAGCTTTGAGGGGGCCGGGAAGAACACTGAAGCTTTCTTT.

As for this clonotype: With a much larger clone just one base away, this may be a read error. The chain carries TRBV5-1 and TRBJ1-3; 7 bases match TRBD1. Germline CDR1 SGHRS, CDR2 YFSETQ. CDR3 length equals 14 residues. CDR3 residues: CASSPTGQGNAIYF. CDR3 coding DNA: TGCGCCAGCAGTCCGACAGGGCAGGGAAACGCCATATATTTT.

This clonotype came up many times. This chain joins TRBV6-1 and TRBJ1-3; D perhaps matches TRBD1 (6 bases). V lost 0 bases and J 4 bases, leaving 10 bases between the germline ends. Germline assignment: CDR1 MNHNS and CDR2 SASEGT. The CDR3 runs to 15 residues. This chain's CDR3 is CASSEAGGEGNTIYF. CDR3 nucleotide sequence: TGTGCCAGCAGTGAAGCAGGGGGGGAAGGAAACACCATATATTTT.

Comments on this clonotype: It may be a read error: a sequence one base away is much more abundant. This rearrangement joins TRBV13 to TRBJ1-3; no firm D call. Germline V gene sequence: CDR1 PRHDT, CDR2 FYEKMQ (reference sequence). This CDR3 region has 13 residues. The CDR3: CASSLVGENTTYF. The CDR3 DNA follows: TGTGCCAGCAGCTTAGTCGGGGAAAACACCACATATTTT. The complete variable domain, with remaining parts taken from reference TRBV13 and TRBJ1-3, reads AAGVIQSPRHLIKEKRETATLKCYPIPRHDTVYWYQQGPGQDPQFLISFYEKMQSDKGSIPDRFSAQQFSDYHSELNMSSLELGDSALYFCASSLVGENTTYFGEGSWLTVV.

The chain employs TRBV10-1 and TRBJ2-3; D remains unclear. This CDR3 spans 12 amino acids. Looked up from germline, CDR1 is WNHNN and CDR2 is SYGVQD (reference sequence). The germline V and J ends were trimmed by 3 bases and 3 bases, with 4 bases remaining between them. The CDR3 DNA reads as TGCGCCAGCAGTGACAGGACAGATACGCAGTATTTT. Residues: CASSDRTDTQYF.

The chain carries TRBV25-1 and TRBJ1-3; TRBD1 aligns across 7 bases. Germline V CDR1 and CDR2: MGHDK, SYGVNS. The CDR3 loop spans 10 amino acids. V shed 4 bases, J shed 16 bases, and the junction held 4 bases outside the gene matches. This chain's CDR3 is CASSAGQLYF. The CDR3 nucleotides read TGTGCCAGCAGTGCGGGACAGTTGTATTTT.

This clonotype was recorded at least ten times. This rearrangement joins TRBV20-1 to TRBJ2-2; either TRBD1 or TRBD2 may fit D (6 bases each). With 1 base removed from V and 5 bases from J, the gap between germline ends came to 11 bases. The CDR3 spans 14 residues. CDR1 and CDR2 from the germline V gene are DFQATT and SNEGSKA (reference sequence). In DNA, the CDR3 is TGCAGTGCTAGAGGGGGGGCGTGGACCGGGGAGCTGTTTTTT. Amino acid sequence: CSARGGAWTGELFF.

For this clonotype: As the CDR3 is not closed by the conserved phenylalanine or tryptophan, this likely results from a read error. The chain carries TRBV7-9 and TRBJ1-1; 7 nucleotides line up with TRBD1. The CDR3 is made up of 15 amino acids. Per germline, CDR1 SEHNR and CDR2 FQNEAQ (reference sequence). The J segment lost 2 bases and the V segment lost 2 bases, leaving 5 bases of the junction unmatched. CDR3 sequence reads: CASSLQGQINTEAFV. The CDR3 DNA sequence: TGTGCCAGCAGCTTACAGGGACAGATAAACACTGAAGCTTTCGTT.

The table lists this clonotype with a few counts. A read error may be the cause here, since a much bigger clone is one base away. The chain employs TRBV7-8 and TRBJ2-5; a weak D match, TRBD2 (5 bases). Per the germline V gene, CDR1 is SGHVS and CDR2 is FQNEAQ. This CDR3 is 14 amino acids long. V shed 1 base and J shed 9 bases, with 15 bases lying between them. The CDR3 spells CASSLDRGAEAQYF. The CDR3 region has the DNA TGTGCCAGCAGCTTAGATCGGGGTGCGGAGGCCCAGTACTTC.

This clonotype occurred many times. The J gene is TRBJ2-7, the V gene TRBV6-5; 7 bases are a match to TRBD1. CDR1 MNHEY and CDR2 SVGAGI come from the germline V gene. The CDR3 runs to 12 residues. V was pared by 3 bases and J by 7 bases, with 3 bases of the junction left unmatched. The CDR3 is CASSYQTGEQYF. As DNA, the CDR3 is TGTGCCAGCAGTTATCAGACAGGGGAGCAGTACTTC.

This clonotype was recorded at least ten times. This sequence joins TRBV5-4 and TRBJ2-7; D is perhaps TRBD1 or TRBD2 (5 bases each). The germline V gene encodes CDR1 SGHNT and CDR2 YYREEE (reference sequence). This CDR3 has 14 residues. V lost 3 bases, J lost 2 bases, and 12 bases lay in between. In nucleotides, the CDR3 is TGTGCCAGCAGCTCGCCGGGACCCGCCTACGAGCAGTACTTC. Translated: CASSSPGPAYEQYF.

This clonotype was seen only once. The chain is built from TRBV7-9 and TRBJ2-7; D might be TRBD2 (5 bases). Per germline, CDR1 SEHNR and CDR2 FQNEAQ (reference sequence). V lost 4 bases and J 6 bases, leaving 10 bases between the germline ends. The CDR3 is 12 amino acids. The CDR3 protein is CASSSRVFEQYF. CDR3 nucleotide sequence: TGTGCCAGCAGCTCGAGGGTTTTCGAGCAGTACTTC. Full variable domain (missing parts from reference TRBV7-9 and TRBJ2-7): DTGVSQNPRHKITKRGQNVTFRCDPISEHNRLYWYRQTLGQGPEFLTYFQNEAQLEKSRLLSDRFSAERPKGSFSTLEIQRTEQGDSAMYLCASSSRVFEQYFGPGTRLTVT.

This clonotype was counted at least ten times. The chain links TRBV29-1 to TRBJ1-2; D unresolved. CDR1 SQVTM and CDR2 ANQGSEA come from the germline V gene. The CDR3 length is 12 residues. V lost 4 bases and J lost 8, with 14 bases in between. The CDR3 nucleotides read TGCAGCGTTGGATTCTTGCATGGGGGCTACACCTTC. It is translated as CSVGFLHGGYTF.